This TCR beta chain was found in a study of chemoradiotherapy in HPV16-positive cancers. Study-wide context: Candidate HPV-specific T-cell clones and common TCR motifs came from functional assays in a couple of HPV16-positive patients. General study results and limits: Candidate HPV-specific clones and E7-related TCR motifs grew in tumor during treatment. HPV-responsive T-cell expansion during chemoradiotherapy was linked to improved recurrence-free survival in HPV16-positive patients.

Germline V gene sequence: CDR1 SGHNT, CDR2 YENEEA. V was clipped by 5 bases and J by 0 bases, with 13 bases between them. This CDR3 comprises 15 residues. This clone was counted a single time. Its target is unknown. The data were produced by immunoSEQ multiplex PCR, yet TCRdb's version contains in-frame clones alone and is incomplete. The sample comprises roughly 14,000 clones, 65% to 75% of which are singletons, and roughly a tenth rests with the top ten. This material was collected from a patient who underwent chemoradiotherapy. The rearrangement joins TRBV11-3 to TRBJ1-1; TRBD1 might be the D (6 bases). The receptor's source is a human donor with HPV-associated anogenital cancer. Here the CDR3 DNA reads TGTGCCAGCAGCCCCCGCGCAGGGGTGAACACTGAAGCTTTCTTT. It codes for CASSPRAGVNTEAFF. The full variable domain, rest sourced from reference TRBV11-3 and TRBJ1-1, is EAGVVQSPRYKIIEKKQPVAFWCNPISGHNTLYWYLQNLGQGPELLIRYENEEAVDDSQLPKDRFSAERLKGVDSTLKIQPAELGDSAVYLCASSPRAGVNTEAFFGQGTRLTVV.